Listed below are T cell receptor beta chains from one sample, sequenced in a study of patients and donors after allogeneic stem cell transplantation. From the RT-PCR reads, TCRdb called clonotypes with MiXCR, one entry per CDR3 protein. The data show roughly 200,000 distinct CDR3 sequences, 35% to 45% seen once. Sequencing was carried out using blood, either unsorted or a sorted T cell fraction (not recorded which). The receptors shown here come from a human donor who was either an allogeneic HSCT recipient or a stem cell or donor lymphocyte infusion donor (not recorded which). It is not recorded whose cells these are; they may come from a transplant donor. Both conserved end residues are part of each CDR3. The D gene is left open where the match is weak. Expanded clones get a size class; other rows say once, few or many, or leave the size out.

CDR3 protein,CDR3 DNA,clone size,J gene,D gene,V gene
CASSLTGGELEAFF,TGTGCCAGCAGCTTAACGGGGGGCGAGCTTGAAGCTTTCTTT,NA,TRBJ1-1,NA,TRBV7-3
CASSEWQETQYF,TGTGCCAGCAGTGAATGGCAAGAGACCCAGTACTTC,NA,TRBJ2-5,NA,TRBV12-3/TRBV12-4
CASSQDPGAREQYF,TGTGCCAGCAGCCAAGACCCGGGGGCCCGCGAGCAGTACTTC,once,TRBJ2-7,NA,TRBV3-1
CASSYSTGGTTDTQYF,TGTGCCAGCAGTTACTCGACTGGGGGCACCACAGATACGCAGTATTTT,once,TRBJ2-3,NA,TRBV6-5
CASSYSKILGWRNTEAFF,TGTGCCAGCAGTTACTCGAAGATATTGGGTTGGAGAAACACTGAAGCTTTCTTT,NA,TRBJ1-1,NA,TRBV6-2/TRBV6-3
CSVDVPRTDTQYF,TGCAGCGTTGATGTCCCCAGGACAGATACGCAGTATTTT,NA,TRBJ2-3,NA,TRBV29-1
CASSQLLGTVNNEQFF,TGTGCCAGCAGTCAGCTTTTGGGGACAGTCAACAATGAGCAGTTCTTC,NA,TRBJ2-1,TRBD1,TRBV6-2/TRBV6-3
CASSWDRESYEQYF,TGTGCCAGCAGCTGGGACAGGGAATCCTACGAGCAGTACTTC,few,TRBJ2-7,TRBD1,TRBV12-3/TRBV12-4
CASSYLSGAQETQYF,TGTGCCAGCAGTTACCTCAGCGGGGCCCAAGAGACCCAGTACTTC,NA,TRBJ2-5,TRBD2,TRBV6-2/TRBV6-3
CSARGSGLRGEKLFF,TGCAGTGCTAGAGGATCAGGACTTCGGGGTGAAAAACTGTTTTTT,NA,TRBJ1-4,NA,TRBV20-1
CASSWGTSGEQYF,TGTGCCAGCAGTTGGGGGACTAGCGGCGAGCAGTACTTC,NA,TRBJ2-7,TRBD2,TRBV7-9
CAISTTGELFF,TGTGCCATCTCCACCACCGGGGAGCTGTTTTTT,NA,TRBJ2-2,NA,TRBV10-3